What follows is one T cell receptor (beta chain) and its context. The target antigen is unknown. The entry originates in a study of beta chain features in type 1 diabetes. Across the whole study: Healthy donors, compared against patients, showed similar age, gender and cell yields. Study-wide results and limits: Moderate yet significant TCRB CDR3 shortening was seen in Type 1 diabetes patients in all four CD4+ subsets.

Using CD45RO/CCR7/CD25/CD127/CD95/CD27, CD4+ naive, central memory, regulatory and stem cell-like memory cells were sorted. With 2 bases removed from V and 5 bases from J, the gap between germline ends came to 10 bases. This CDR3 has 14 amino acids. Looked up from germline, CDR1 is SGHTA and CDR2 is FQGTGA. Expressed TCRB transcripts got sequenced, as all isolated RNA was reverse transcribed. The table came from immunoSEQ multiplex PCR; TCRdb's copy has only in-frame clones and leaves some out. The data contain over 200,000 clones, approximately 10% of them singletons. The receptor was derived from a man in his thirties or forties with type 1 diabetes. The sample comprised naive CD4+ T cells from blood. The chain couples TRBV7-3 to TRBJ2-1, with D possibly being TRBD2 (7 bases). CDR3 nucleotides: TGTGCCAGCAGCTTAGGGGGGGCCGACAATGAGCAGTTCTTC. Translation: CASSLGGADNEQFF.